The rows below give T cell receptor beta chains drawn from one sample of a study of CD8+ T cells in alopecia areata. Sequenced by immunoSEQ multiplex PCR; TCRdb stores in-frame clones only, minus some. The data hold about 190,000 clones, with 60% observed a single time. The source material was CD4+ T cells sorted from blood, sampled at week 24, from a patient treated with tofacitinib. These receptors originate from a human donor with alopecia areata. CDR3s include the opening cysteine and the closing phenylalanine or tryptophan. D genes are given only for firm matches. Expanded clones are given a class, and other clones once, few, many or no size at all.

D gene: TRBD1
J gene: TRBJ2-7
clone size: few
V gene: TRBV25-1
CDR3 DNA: TGTGCCAGCAGTGATACAAAGGGGGCCCCCTACGAGCAGTACTTC
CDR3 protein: CASSDTKGAPYEQYF

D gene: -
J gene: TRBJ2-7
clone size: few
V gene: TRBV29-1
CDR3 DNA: TGCAGCGTTGTGGGGCAGACCTACGAGCAGTACTTC
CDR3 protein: CSVVGQTYEQYF

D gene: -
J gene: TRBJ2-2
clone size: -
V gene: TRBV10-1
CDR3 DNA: TGCGCCAGCAGTGAGTCGCGGGGGAACACCGGGGAGCTGTTTTTT
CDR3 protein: CASSESRGNTGELFF

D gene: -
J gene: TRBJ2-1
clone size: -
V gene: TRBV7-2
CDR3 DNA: TGTGCCAGCAGCTTATCTCGGGGTCTACAATGGGAGCAGTTCTTC
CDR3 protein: CASSLSRGLQWEQFF

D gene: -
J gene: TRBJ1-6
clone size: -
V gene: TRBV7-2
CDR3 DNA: TGTGCCAGCAGCTTAAGGCAGGGCTATAATTCACCCCTCCACTTT
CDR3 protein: CASSLRQGYNSPLHF

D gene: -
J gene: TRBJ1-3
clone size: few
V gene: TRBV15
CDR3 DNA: TGTGCCACCAGCAGAGATAAGTCGGGGTCTGGAAACACCATATATTTT
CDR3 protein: CATSRDKSGSGNTIYF

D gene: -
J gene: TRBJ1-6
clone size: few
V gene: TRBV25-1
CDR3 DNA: TGTGCCAGCAGTGACCTCTCCTATAATTCACCCCTCCACTTT
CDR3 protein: CASSDLSYNSPLHF

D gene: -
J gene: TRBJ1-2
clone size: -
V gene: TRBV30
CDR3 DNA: TGTGCCTGGAGTCGCCAGGGCTCTGGCTACACCTTC
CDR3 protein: CAWSRQGSGYTF

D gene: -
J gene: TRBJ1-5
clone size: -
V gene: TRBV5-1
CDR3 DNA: TGCGCCAGCAGCTTGGTGGCTTACAATCAGCCCCAGCATTTT
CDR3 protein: CASSLVAYNQPQHF

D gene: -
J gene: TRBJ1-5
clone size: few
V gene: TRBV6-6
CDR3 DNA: TGTGCCAGCAGTTACTCGTCGACTCAGCCCCAGCATTTT
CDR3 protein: CASSYSSTQPQHF

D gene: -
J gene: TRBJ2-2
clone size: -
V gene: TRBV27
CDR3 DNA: TGTGCCAGCAGTGCGGGGTTCTCTTCCGGGGAGCTGTTTTTT
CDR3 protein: CASSAGFSSGELFF

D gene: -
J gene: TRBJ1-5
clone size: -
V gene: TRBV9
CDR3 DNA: TGTGCCAGCAGCGTAGGGGGGGCTTATCAGCCCCAGCATTTT
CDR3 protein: CASSVGGAYQPQHF

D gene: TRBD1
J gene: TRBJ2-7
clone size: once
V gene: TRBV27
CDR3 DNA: TGTGCCAGCAGTTTAGGCAGGGGGATGGAGCAGTACTTC
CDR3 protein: CASSLGRGMEQYF

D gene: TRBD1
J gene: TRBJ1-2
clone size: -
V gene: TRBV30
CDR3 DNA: TGTGCCTGGAATCCCCCGGGACAGGGCTATGGCTACACCTTC
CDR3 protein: CAWNPPGQGYGYTF

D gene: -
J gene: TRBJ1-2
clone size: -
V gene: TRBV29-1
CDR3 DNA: TGCGGGGGGGGTGACTATGGCTACACCTTC
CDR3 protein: CGGGDYGYTF

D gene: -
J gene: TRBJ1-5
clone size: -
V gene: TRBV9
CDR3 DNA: TGTGCCAGCAGCGCGACCACGGGTCAGCCCCAGCATTTT
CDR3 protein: CASSATTGQPQHF

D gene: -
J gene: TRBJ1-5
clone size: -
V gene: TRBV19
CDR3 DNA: TGTGCCAGCGAGTTACAGGGTCAGCCCCAGCATTTT
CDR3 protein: CASELQGQPQHF

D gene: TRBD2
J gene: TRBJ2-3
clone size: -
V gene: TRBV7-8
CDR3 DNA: TGTGCCACGACCAGACTAGCGGGTACAGATACGCAGTATTTT
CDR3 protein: CATTRLAGTDTQYF

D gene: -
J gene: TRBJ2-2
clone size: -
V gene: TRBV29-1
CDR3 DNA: TGCAGCGTCAGGGAGGCCGGGGAGCTGTTTTTT
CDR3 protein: CSVREAGELFF

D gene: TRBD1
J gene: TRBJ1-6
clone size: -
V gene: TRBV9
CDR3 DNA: TGTGCCAGCAGCCCAGGACAGGGGGCGAATTCACCCCTCCACTTT
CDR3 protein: CASSPGQGANSPLHF

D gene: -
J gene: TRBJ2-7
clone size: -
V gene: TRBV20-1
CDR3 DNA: TGCAGTACCCTAGGGGTCTACGAGCAGTACTTC
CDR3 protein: CSTLGVYEQYF

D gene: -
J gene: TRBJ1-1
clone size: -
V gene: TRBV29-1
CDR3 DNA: TGCAGCGTTTCCCCCCCAACCCCCAACACTGAAGCTTTCTTT
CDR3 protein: CSVSPPTPNTEAFF

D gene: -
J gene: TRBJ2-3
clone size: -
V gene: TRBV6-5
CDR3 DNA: TGTGCCAGCAGTCGCGGACAGACGGCAGATACGCAGTATTTT
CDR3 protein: CASSRGQTADTQYF

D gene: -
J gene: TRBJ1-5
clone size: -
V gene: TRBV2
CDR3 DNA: TGTGCCAGCAGATTCACTAGCAATCAGCCCCAGCATTTT
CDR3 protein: CASRFTSNQPQHF

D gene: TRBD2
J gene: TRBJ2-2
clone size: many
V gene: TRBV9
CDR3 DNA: TGTGCCAGCAGCGGGGGACCACTAGCGGGGAACACCGGGGAGCTGTTTTTT
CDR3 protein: CASSGGPLAGNTGELFF

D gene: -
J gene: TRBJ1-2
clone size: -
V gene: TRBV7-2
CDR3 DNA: TGTGCCAGCAGCCGTACCGCGATGGGGACAACTGGCGGCTACACCTTC
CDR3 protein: CASSRTAMGTTGGYTF

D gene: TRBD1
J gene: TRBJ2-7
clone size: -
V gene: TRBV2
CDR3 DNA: TGTGCCAGCAGTGGTGGGACAGAATTATCCTACGAGCAGTACTTC
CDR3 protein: CASSGGTELSYEQYF

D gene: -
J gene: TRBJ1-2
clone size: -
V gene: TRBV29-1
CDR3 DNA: TGCAGCGTTGAAGAGGCGTCGAGCTATGGCTACACCTTC
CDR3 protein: CSVEEASSYGYTF

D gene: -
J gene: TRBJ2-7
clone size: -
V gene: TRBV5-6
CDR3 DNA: TGTGCCAGCAGCTTTTTCGGGTCCCGACCCTCCTACGAGCAGTACTTC
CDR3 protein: CASSFFGSRPSYEQYF

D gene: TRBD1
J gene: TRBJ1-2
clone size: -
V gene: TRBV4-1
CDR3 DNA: TGCGCCAGCAGCTTCCAACAGGGGGCTGTTGACTATGGCTACACCTTC
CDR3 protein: CASSFQQGAVDYGYTF